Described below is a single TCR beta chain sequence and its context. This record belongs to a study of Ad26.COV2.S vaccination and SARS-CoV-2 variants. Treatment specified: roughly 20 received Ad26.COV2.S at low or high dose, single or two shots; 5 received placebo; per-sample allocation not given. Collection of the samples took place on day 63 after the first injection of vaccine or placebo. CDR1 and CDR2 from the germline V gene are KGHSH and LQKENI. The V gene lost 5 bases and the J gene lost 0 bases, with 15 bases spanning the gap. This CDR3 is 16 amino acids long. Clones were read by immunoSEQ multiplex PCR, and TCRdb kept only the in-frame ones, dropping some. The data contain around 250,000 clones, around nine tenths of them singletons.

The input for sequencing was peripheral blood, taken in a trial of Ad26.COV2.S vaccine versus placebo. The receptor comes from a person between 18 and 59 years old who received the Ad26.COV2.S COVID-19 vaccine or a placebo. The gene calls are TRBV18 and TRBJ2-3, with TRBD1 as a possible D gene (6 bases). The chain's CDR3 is CASSSIGGASTDTQYF. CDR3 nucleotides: TGTGCCAGCTCATCGATTGGGGGCGCTAGCACAGATACGCAGTATTTT.